Each of the 8 T cell receptor beta chains below was sequenced from the same sample in a study of cytomegalovirus exposure and HLA in healthy donors. The PCR contained 60 Vbeta and 13 Jbeta primers. Generated by immunoSEQ multiplex PCR, the TCRdb table keeps only in-frame clones and is missing some. The sample has roughly 120,000 clones; about 78% are singletons. Material for sequencing was PBMCs. These receptor sequences come from a woman between 35 and 50 years old in good health and CMV-seropositive.

This chain connects TRBV29-1 to TRBJ2-5, with TRBD1 identical over 8 bases. The J call may not be correct, given that the DNA end is closer to TRBJ2-7. The CDR3 runs to 12 residues. Germline lookup yields CDR1 SQVTM and CDR2 ANQGSEA. The DNA for the CDR3 is TGCAGCGTTGAACAGGGGGCAAGCGAGCAGTACTTC. This translates into CSVEQGASEQYF.

This chain joins TRBV29-1 and TRBJ2-3, with unresolved D. Germline assignment: CDR1 SQVTM and CDR2 ANQGSEA. CDR3 length: 14 amino acids. V was trimmed by 5 bases and J by 4 bases, leaving 16 bases between them. The DNA for the CDR3 is TGCAGCGTTCTTTGGAGCACAACCCCAGATACGCAGTATTTT. Translating gives CSVLWSTTPDTQYF.

This chain connects TRBV18 to TRBJ2-7; a weak D match, TRBD2 (6 bases). From germline, CDR1 is KGHSH and CDR2 LQKENI. Trimming cost V 8 bases and J 2 bases, with 10 bases left between them. The CDR3 totals 12 residues. CDR3 bases: TGTGCCAGCCGGACGGGAGCCTACGAGCAGTACTTC. It yields the protein CASRTGAYEQYF.

This clone appeared a single time. The chain joins TRBV7-3 to TRBJ1-6, with D maybe TRBD1 (6 bases). Trimming shortened V by 2 bases and J by 7 bases, and 12 bases separated the two germline ends. Germline V gene lookup returns CDR1 SGHTA and CDR2 FQGTGA. The CDR3 is 15 amino acids. DNA of the CDR3: TGTGCCAGCAGCTTAGCAGGGGCGGTGAATTCACCCCTCCACTTT. Amino acids: CASSLAGAVNSPLHF.

The genes are TRBV5-4 and TRBJ2-1; 7 nucleotides line up with TRBD2. The V gene's germline CDR1 is SGHNT and CDR2 YYREEE (reference sequence). Germline trimming cut 4 bases from V and 6 bases from J; bases unmatched to any gene: 10. The CDR3 runs 15 residues. The DNA of the CDR3 is TGTGCCAGCAGCACCGTGGCGGGGGAGGGCAATGAGCAGTTCTTC. This encodes CASSTVAGEGNEQFF.

The DNA for the CDR3 is TGCGCCAGCAGCCAAGATGGCCAGGGGACGGTCTATAATTCACCCCTCCACTTT. This translates into CASSQDGQGTVYNSPLHF. V and J are TRBV4-3 and TRBJ1-6, with D perhaps TRBD1 (6 bases). The CDR3 runs 18 residues. Germline lookup yields CDR1 LGHNA and CDR2 YSLEER. Between the trimmed V and J ends, which lost 0 bases and 3 bases, there was a span of 15 bases.

As concerns this clone: At one end, the junction sequence differs from germline, possibly due to a read error. V and J are TRBV7-9 and TRBJ1-5; no definite D call. Germline V gives CDR1 SEHNR, CDR2 FQNEAQ (reference sequence). This CDR3 region has 12 residues. CDR3 residues: CSSSFSDQPQHF. The CDR3 DNA reads TGTTCCAGCAGTTTCTCAGATCAGCCCCAGCATTTT.

The CDR3, as DNA: TGTGCCAGCAGCTTCGGGGGCAATCAGCCCCAGCATTTT. Protein sequence: CASSFGGNQPQHF. The chain joins TRBV7-3 to TRBJ1-5; D uncertain. The CDR3 length is 13 residues. Germline V gene sequence: CDR1 SGHTA, CDR2 FQGTGA. The germline V and J ends were trimmed by 3 bases and 2 bases, with 5 bases remaining between them.